The 25 T cell receptor beta chains given below trace back to one sample, sequenced in a study of T cell responses to AZD1222 COVID-19 vaccine. The data were produced by immunoSEQ multiplex PCR, yet TCRdb's version contains in-frame clones alone and is incomplete. The table shows roughly 150,000 clones, with about 90% occurring only once. The source material was peripheral blood, sampled on day 0 of AZD1222 vaccination. The source is an adult in good health.

The rearrangement uses TRBV6-1 and TRBJ1-2, with 8 bases lining up with TRBD1. The germline V gene has CDR1 MNHNS and CDR2 SASEGT. V lost 6 bases and J lost 3; bases outside the gene matches: 6. CDR3 length equals 14 residues. DNA for the CDR3: TGTGCCAGCAGCCATGGACAGGGAGACTATGGCTACACCTTC. This translates into CASSHGQGDYGYTF.

The chain combines TRBV6-5 with TRBJ1-5; D gene ambiguous. V dropped 6 bases and J dropped 6 bases, with 12 bases sitting between them. The CDR3 sequence is 13 residues long. CDR1 and CDR2 (germline): MNHEY, SVGAGI. This CDR3 is CASRAGSGQPQHF. DNA for the CDR3: TGTGCCAGCAGGGCCGGGTCTGGTCAGCCCCAGCATTTT.

The gene calls are TRBV19 and TRBJ2-7, with a weak D call TRBD2 (6 bases). V dropped 5 bases and J dropped 3 bases, with 11 bases sitting between them. CDR1 and CDR2 (germline): LNHDA, SQIVND (reference sequence). This CDR3 comprises 13 residues. CDR3 DNA sequence: TGTGCCAGTAGTCCGGGGACTTTCTACGAGCAGTACTTC. Protein: CASSPGTFYEQYF.

This chain connects TRBV7-8 to TRBJ2-1, with TRBD2 as a possible D gene (7 bases). Trimming stripped 6 bases from V and 1 base from J, with 16 bases between. This CDR3 comprises 16 residues. The germline V gene encodes CDR1 SGHVS and CDR2 FQNEAQ. The CDR3 bases are TGTGCCAGCAGGAGAGGGGGGGGAGATTCCTACAATGAGCAGTTCTTC. Amino acid sequence: CASRRGGGDSYNEQFF. Drawing the rest from reference TRBV7-8 and TRBJ2-1, the complete variable domain is GAGVSQSPRYKVAKRGQDVALRCDPISGHVSLFWYQQALGQGPEFLTYFQNEAQLDKSGLPSDRFFAERPEGSVSTLKIQRTQQEDSAVYLCASRRGGGDSYNEQFFGPGTRLTVL.

The V and J genes are TRBV4-1 and TRBJ1-1, with D perhaps TRBD1 (5 bases). CDR1 MGHRA and CDR2 YSYEKL come from the germline V gene. This CDR3 has 16 amino acids. Trimming removed 0 bases from V and 0 bases from J, with 11 bases in between. The CDR3, as DNA: TGCGCCAGCAGCCAAGACGGCAGGGCGATGAACACTGAAGCTTTCTTT. Its protein product is CASSQDGRAMNTEAFF.

This clone came up once. The chain uses TRBV30 and TRBJ2-5; TRBD1 or TRBD2 may be the D gene (5 bases each). Trimming removed 5 bases from V and 2 bases from J, with 12 bases in between. Germline V gene lookup returns CDR1 GTSNPN and CDR2 SVGIG (reference sequence). This CDR3 has 13 residues. The CDR3, as DNA: TGTGCCTGGTACCGGGACGGTCAAGAGACCCAGTACTTC. Its protein product is CAWYRDGQETQYF.

V usage is TRBV27 and J usage is TRBJ2-1; 14 bases fit TRBD2. V lost 5 bases and J lost 7; bases outside the gene matches: 7. The CDR3 has 16 residues. Germline V gene sequence: CDR1 MNHEY, CDR2 SMNVEV (reference sequence). CDR3 loop: CASSPRRLAGGNEQFF. CDR3 nucleotide sequence: TGTGCCAGCAGTCCCCGCCGACTAGCGGGAGGGAATGAGCAGTTCTTC.

This clone has a handful of counts. The chain carries TRBV6-2 or TRBV6-3 and TRBJ2-3; D possibly corresponds to TRBD2 (5 bases). Germline V CDR1 and CDR2: MNHEY, SVGEGT. The V and J ends lost 7 bases and 5 bases respectively, with 16 bases between them. The CDR3 extends over 14 amino acids. The CDR3 nucleotides read TGTGCCAGCACCCCCCGGATCGGAGGAGATACGCAGTATTTT. This gives the protein CASTPRIGGDTQYF.

The chain uses TRBV28 and TRBJ2-3; 7 positions agree with TRBD1. CDR1 is MDHEN, CDR2 SYDVKM, per germline. The junction had 5 bases not matched to a gene; V was cut back by 8 bases and J by 3 bases. The CDR3 is made up of 13 amino acids. Here the CDR3 DNA reads TGTGCCAGCGGCATCAGGGGGACAGATACGCAGTATTTT. Its protein product is CASGIRGTDTQYF.

V usage is TRBV27 and J usage is TRBJ1-4; D ambiguous. The ends were cut back, 5 bases at V and 5 bases at J, with 9 bases in the middle. Germline V gene lookup returns CDR1 MNHEY and CDR2 SMNVEV (reference sequence). CDR3 length: 13 amino acids. This CDR3 is CASSPRRNEKLFF. The CDR3 DNA is TGTGCCAGCAGTCCCCGACGGAATGAAAAACTGTTTTTT. Together with reference TRBV27 and TRBJ1-4, the CDR3 gives the full variable domain: EAQVTQNPRYLITVTGKKLTVTCSQNMNHEYMSWYRQDPGLGLRQIYYSMNVEVTDKGDVPEGYKVSRKEKRNFPLILESPSPNQTSLYFCASSPRRNEKLFFGSGTQLSVL.

The gene calls are TRBV10-3 and TRBJ2-6; D remains unclear. The CDR3 is 15 amino acids. In germline, CDR1 is ENHRY, CDR2 SYGVKD. Trimming removed 2 bases at V and 0 bases at J, with 5 bases between. Here the CDR3 DNA reads TGTGCCATCAGTGAGCGCCCCTCTGGGGCCAACGTCCTGACTTTC. It is translated as CAISERPSGANVLTF.

The CDR3 DNA reads TGTGCCAGCAGCCTCACAGGGGGCGGCACTGAAGCTTTCTTT. Translated: CASSLTGGGTEAFF. The chain has TRBV7-2 and TRBJ1-1, with TRBD1 matching over 9 bases. CDR1 is SGHTA, CDR2 FQGNSA, per germline. J was trimmed by 4 bases and V by 5 bases; bases with no gene match: 5. The CDR3 extends over 14 amino acids. Based on the CDR3 plus reference TRBV7-2 and TRBJ1-1, the full variable domain is GAGVSQSPSNKVTEKGKDVELRCDPISGHTALYWYRQSLGQGLEFLIYFQGNSAPDKSGLPSDRFSAERTGGSVSTLTIQRTQQEDSAVYLCASSLTGGGTEAFFGQGTRLTVV.

The J gene is TRBJ1-1, the V gene TRBV28, with a weak D call TRBD1 (6 bases). V gave up 8 bases and J gave up 8 bases, with 24 bases separating them. The CDR3 totals 15 residues. Germline V CDR1 and CDR2: MDHEN, SYDVKM. The CDR3 DNA reads TGTGCCAGCGGTCCGGGTAAGCAGGGAGGGGGAGAAGCTTTCTTT. Protein sequence: CASGPGKQGGGEAFF.

This clone was detected once. The J gene is TRBJ2-3, the V gene TRBV6-5; a weak D match, TRBD1 (6 bases). This CDR3 is built from 16 residues. Germline V CDR1 and CDR2: MNHEY, SVGAGI. V lost 4 bases and J lost 7, with 21 bases in between. The CDR3 DNA is TGTGCCAGCAGTTTGGATAGGGCCCAGGGGTCAAATACGCAGTATTTT. It codes for CASSLDRAQGSNTQYF.

This chain links TRBV7-9 with TRBJ1-2; D not resolved. The V gene lost 3 bases and the J gene lost 8 bases, with 7 bases spanning the gap. This CDR3 contains 11 residues. Germline-derived CDR1 and CDR2 are SEHNR and FQNEAQ (reference sequence). The CDR3 sequence is CASSFGEGYTF. For the CDR3, the DNA is TGTGCCAGCAGCTTTGGGGAGGGCTACACCTTC.

The gene calls are TRBV6-5 and TRBJ2-7; TRBD2 aligns across 10 bases. Germline assignment: CDR1 MNHEY and CDR2 SVGAGI. CDR3 size: 16 residues. Trimming took 0 bases from V and 2 from J; bases not matched to a gene: 4. CDR3 in amino acids: CASSYSILAGAYEQYF. In nucleotides, the CDR3 is TGTGCCAGCAGTTACTCGATTCTAGCGGGAGCCTACGAGCAGTACTTC.

This sequence joins TRBV11-2 and TRBJ2-5; D not certain. The germline gives CDR1 SGHAT, CDR2 FQNNGV. The ends were cut back, 5 bases at V and 5 bases at J, with 21 bases in the middle. CDR3 length: 16 amino acids. CDR3 residues: CASSLPPARRWETQYF. In nucleotides, the CDR3 is TGTGCCAGCAGCCTCCCCCCGGCCAGACGGTGGGAGACCCAGTACTTC.

This clone turned up a few times. In DNA form, the CDR3 reads TGCGCCAGCAGCTTTCTAGCGGGTGATACCTACGAGCAGTACTTC. It yields the protein CASSFLAGDTYEQYF. The chain links TRBV5-1 to TRBJ2-7; the match to TRBD2 covers 8 bases. J gave up 2 bases and V 2 bases, and 6 bases lay outside the gene matches. This CDR3 has 15 amino acids. Germline lookup yields CDR1 SGHRS and CDR2 YFSETQ.

The chain is built from TRBV18 and TRBJ2-7; 11 nucleotides align to TRBD2. The CDR3 is 16 amino acids. V was pared by 2 bases and J by 0 bases, with 3 bases of the junction left unmatched. Germline V gene lookup returns CDR1 KGHSH and CDR2 LQKENI. The CDR3 DNA follows: TGTGCCAGCTCACCAAGCACTAGCGGGAGCTCCTACGAGCAGTACTTC. This translates into CASSPSTSGSSYEQYF.

V gene TRBV6-6 combines with J gene TRBJ1-5, with D maybe TRBD1 (5 bases). The CDR3 is made up of 14 amino acids. Trimming removed 6 bases from V and 0 bases from J, with 9 bases in between. The germline CDR1 and CDR2 sequences are MNHNY and SVGAGI (reference sequence). CDR3 sequence reads: CASRYDSSNQPQHF. CDR3 sequence (DNA): TGTGCCAGCAGGTACGACAGTAGCAATCAGCCCCAGCATTTT.

The chain combines TRBV2 with TRBJ2-7; no definite D call. The CDR3 sequence is 15 residues long. Per the germline V gene, CDR1 is SNHLY and CDR2 is FYNNEI. V was clipped by 2 bases and J by 0 bases, with 11 bases between them. CDR3: CASSERHVSSYEQYF. The CDR3 nucleotides are TGTGCCAGCAGTGAAAGACACGTAAGCTCCTACGAGCAGTACTTC.

The chain uses TRBV9 and TRBJ2-2; the D gene is possibly TRBD1 (5 bases). This CDR3 is 15 amino acids long. Looked up from germline, CDR1 is SGDLS and CDR2 is YYNGEE. V was trimmed by 0 bases and J by 0 bases, leaving 6 bases between them. The CDR3 DNA sequence: TGTGCCAGCAGCGTAGTAGGGGCGAACACCGGGGAGCTGTTTTTT. Residues: CASSVVGANTGELFF.

This clone has more than one count but fewer than ten. The chain combines TRBV10-3 with TRBJ2-3; D perhaps matches TRBD1 (6 bases). Germline assignment: CDR1 ENHRY and CDR2 SYGVKD. V shed 7 bases and J shed 1 base, with 12 bases lying between them. The CDR3 contains 14 residues. The CDR3 loop is CAINQGTGTDTQYF. CDR3 sequence (DNA): TGTGCCATCAATCAGGGGACGGGCACAGATACGCAGTATTTT.

This sequence joins TRBV9 and TRBJ1-3, with 7 positions matching TRBD1. The germline V gene encodes CDR1 SGDLS and CDR2 YYNGEE. V lost 4 bases, J lost 0 bases, and 7 bases stayed unmatched. CDR3 length: 16 residues. Here the CDR3 reads CASSQGQPSSGNTIYF. CDR3 coding DNA: TGTGCCAGCAGCCAGGGACAGCCGAGCTCTGGAAACACCATATATTTT.

V usage is TRBV6-5 and J usage is TRBJ1-2; the match to TRBD1 covers 7 bases. The CDR3 is 15 residues long. The V and J ends lost 6 bases and 3 bases, in that order; junction bases with no gene match: 10. The V gene's germline CDR1 is MNHEY and CDR2 SVGAGI. CDR3 sequence reads: CASRGEGAGDYGYTF. The CDR3 DNA reads TGTGCCAGCAGGGGCGAGGGGGCGGGCGACTATGGCTACACCTTC.